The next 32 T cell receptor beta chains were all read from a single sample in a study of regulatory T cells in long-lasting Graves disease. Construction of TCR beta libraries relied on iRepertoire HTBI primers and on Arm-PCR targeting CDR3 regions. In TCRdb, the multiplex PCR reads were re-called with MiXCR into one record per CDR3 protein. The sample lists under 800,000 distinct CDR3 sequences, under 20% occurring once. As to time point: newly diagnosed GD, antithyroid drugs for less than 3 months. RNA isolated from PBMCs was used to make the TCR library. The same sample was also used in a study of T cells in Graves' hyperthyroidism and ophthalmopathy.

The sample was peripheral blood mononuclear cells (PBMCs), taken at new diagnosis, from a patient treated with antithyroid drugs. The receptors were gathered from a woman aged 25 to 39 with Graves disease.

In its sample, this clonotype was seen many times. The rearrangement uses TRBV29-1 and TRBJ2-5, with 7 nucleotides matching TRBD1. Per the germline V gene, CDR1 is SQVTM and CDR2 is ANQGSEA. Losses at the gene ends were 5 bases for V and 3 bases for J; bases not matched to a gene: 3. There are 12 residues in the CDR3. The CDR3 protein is CSVLTGEETQYF. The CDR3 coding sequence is TGCAGCGTTCTAACAGGGGAAGAGACCCAGTACTTC.

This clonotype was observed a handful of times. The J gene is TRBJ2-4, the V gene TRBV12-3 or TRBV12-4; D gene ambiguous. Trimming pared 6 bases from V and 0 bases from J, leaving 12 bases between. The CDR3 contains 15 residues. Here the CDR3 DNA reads TGTGCCAGCAGCCCCCTAAGCCTAGCCAAAAACATTCAGTACTTC. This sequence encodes CASSPLSLAKNIQYF.

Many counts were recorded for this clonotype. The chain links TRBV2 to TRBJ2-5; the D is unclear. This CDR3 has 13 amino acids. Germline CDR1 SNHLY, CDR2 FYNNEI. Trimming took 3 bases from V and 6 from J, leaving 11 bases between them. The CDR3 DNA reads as TGTGCCAGCAGTGACGGCTCCAGAAAGACCCAGTACTTC. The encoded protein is CASSDGSRKTQYF.

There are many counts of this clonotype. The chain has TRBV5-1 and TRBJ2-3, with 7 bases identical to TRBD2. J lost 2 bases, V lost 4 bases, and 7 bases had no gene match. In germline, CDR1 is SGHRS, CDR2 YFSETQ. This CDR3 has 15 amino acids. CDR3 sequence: CASSLAGDVTDTQYF. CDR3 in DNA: TGCGCCAGCAGCCTGGCGGGAGACGTCACAGATACGCAGTATTTT.

The CDR3 sequence is CSARQGGGYTF. CDR3 bases: TGCAGTGCTCGACAGGGCGGTGGCTACACCTTC. The rearrangement links TRBV20-1 to TRBJ1-2; 7 bases align to TRBD1. The CDR3 runs 11 residues. Germline CDR1 DFQATT, CDR2 SNEGSKA (reference sequence). V was clipped by 5 bases and J by 7 bases; unmatched bases: 4.

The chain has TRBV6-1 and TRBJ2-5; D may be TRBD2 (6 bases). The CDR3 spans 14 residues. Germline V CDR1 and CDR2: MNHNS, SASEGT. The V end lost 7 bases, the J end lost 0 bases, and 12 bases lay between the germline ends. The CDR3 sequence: CASTGGAYQETQYF. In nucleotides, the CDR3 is TGTGCCAGCACGGGCGGGGCGTACCAAGAGACCCAGTACTTC.

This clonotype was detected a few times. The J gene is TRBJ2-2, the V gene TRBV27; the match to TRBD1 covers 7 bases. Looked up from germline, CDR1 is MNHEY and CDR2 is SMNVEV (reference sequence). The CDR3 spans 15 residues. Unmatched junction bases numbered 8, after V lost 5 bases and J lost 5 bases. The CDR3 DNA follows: TGTGCCAGCAGTCCCATGGGACAGCTTACCGGGGAGCTGTTTTTT. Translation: CASSPMGQLTGELFF.

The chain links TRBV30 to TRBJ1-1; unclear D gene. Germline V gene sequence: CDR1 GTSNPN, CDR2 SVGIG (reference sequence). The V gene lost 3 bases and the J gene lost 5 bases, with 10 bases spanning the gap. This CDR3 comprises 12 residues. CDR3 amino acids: CAWRAGRTEAFF. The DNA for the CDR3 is TGTGCCTGGAGGGCTGGGCGGACTGAAGCTTTCTTT.

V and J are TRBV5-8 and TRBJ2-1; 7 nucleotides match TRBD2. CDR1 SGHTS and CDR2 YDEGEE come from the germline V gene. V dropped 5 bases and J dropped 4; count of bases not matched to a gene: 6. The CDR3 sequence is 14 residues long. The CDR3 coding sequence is TGTGCCAGCAGGGTCCCCGGGAGGTACAATGAGCAGTTCTTC. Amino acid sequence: CASRVPGRYNEQFF. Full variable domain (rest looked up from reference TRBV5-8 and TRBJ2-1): EAGVTQSPTHLIKTRGQQATLRCSPISGHTSVYWYQQALGLGLQFLLWYDEGEERNRGNFPPRFSGRQFPNYSSELNVNALELEDSALYLCASRVPGRYNEQFFGPGTRLTVL.

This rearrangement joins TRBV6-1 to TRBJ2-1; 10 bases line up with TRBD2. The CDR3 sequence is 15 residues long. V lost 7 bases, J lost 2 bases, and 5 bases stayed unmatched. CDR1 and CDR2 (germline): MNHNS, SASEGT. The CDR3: CASTTAGGPYNEQFF. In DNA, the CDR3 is TGTGCCAGCACAACAGCGGGAGGGCCCTACAATGAGCAGTTCTTC.

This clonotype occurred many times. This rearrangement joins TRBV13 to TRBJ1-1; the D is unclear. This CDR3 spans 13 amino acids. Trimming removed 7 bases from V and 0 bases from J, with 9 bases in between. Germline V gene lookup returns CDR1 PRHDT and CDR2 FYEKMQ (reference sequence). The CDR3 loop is CASKRSMNTEAFF. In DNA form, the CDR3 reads TGTGCCAGCAAGAGGAGTATGAACACTGAAGCTTTCTTT. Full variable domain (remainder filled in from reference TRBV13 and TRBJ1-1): AAGVIQSPRHLIKEKRETATLKCYPIPRHDTVYWYQQGPGQDPQFLISFYEKMQSDKGSIPDRFSAQQFSDYHSELNMSSLELGDSALYFCASKRSMNTEAFFGQGTRLTVV.

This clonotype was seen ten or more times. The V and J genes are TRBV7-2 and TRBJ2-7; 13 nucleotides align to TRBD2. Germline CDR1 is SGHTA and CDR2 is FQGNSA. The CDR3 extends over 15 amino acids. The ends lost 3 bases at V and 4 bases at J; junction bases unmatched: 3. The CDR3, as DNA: TGTGCCAGCAGCTTGAGACTAGCGGGAGGATACGAGCAGTACTTC. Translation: CASSLRLAGGYEQYF. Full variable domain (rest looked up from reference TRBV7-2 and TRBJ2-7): GAGVSQSPSNKVTEKGKDVELRCDPISGHTALYWYRQSLGQGLEFLIYFQGNSAPDKSGLPSDRFSAERTGGSVSTLTIQRTQQEDSAVYLCASSLRLAGGYEQYFGPGTRLTVT.

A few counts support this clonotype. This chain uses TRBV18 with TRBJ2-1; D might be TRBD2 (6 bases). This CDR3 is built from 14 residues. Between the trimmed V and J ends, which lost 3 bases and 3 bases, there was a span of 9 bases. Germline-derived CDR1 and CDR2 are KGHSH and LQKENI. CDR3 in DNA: TGTGCCAGCTCACCCCCCGGGAGCTACAATGAGCAGTTCTTC. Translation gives CASSPPGSYNEQFF.

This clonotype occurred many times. Here the CDR3 DNA reads TGTGCCAGCAGTACGGGCACAGATACGCAGTATTTT. Protein: CASSTGTDTQYF. The chain couples TRBV2 to TRBJ2-3; D is unclear. Germline CDR1 reads SNHLY; CDR2 reads FYNNEI. Trimming shortened V by 5 bases and J by 1 base, and 4 bases separated the two germline ends. The CDR3 contains 12 residues.

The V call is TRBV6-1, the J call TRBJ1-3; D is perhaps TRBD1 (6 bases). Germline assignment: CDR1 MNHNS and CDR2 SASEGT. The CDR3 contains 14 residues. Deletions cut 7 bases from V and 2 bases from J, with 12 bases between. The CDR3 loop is CASTRGGPGNTIYF. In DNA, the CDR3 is TGTGCCAGCACCCGAGGGGGACCTGGAAACACCATATATTTT.

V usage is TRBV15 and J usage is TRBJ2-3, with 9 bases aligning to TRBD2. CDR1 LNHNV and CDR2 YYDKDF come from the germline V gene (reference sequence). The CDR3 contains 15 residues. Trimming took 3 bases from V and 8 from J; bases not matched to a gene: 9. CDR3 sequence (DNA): TGTGCCACCAGCAGTATGTCTAGCGGGATGAGTACGCAGTATTTT. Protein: CATSSMSSGMSTQYF.

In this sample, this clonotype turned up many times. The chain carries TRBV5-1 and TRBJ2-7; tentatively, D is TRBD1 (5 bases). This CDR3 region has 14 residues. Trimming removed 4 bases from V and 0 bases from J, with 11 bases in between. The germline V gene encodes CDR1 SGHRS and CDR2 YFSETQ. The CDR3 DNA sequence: TGCGCCAGCAGCCTACAGACAGCCTCCTACGAGCAGTACTTC. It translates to CASSLQTASYEQYF.

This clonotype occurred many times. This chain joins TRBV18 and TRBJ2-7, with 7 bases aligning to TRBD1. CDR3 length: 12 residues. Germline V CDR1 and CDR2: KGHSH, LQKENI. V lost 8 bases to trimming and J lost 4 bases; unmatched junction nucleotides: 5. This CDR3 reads CASSPDRYEQYF. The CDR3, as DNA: TGTGCCAGCAGCCCGGACAGGTACGAGCAGTACTTC.

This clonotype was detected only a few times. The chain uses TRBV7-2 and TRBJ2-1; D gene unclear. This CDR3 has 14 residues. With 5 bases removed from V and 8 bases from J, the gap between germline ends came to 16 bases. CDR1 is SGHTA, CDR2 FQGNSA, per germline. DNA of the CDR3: TGTGCCAGCAGCCCATTCGACCGCCGGGATGAGCAGTTCTTC. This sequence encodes CASSPFDRRDEQFF. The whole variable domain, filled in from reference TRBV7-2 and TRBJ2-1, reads GAGVSQSPSNKVTEKGKDVELRCDPISGHTALYWYRQSLGQGLEFLIYFQGNSAPDKSGLPSDRFSAERTGGSVSTLTIQRTQQEDSAVYLCASSPFDRRDEQFFGPGTRLTVL.

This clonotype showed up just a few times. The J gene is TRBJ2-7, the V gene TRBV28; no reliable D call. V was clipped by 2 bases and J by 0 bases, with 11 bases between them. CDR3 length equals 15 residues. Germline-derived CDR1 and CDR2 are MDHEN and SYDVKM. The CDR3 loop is CASSLMAELSYEQYF. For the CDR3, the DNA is TGTGCCAGCAGTTTAATGGCAGAACTCTCCTACGAGCAGTACTTC.

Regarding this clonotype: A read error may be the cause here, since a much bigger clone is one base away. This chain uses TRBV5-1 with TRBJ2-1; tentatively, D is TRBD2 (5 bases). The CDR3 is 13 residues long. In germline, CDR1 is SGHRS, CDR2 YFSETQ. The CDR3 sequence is CAGRLFSYNEQFF. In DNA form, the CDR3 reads TGCGCCGGCAGACTATTCTCCTACAATGAGCAGTTCTTC.

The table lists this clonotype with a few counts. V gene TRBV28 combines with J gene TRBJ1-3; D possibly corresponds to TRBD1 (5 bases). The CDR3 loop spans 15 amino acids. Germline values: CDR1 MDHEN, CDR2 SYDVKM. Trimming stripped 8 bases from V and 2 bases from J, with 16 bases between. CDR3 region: CASRTAGKPGNTIYF. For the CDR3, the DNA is TGTGCCAGCCGCACAGCAGGGAAGCCTGGAAACACCATATATTTT. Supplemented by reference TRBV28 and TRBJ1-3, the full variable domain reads DVKVTQSSRYLVKRTGEKVFLECVQDMDHENMFWYRQDPGLGLRLIYFSYDVKMKEKGDIPEGYSVSREKKERFSLILESASTNQTSMYLCASRTAGKPGNTIYFGEGSWLTVV.

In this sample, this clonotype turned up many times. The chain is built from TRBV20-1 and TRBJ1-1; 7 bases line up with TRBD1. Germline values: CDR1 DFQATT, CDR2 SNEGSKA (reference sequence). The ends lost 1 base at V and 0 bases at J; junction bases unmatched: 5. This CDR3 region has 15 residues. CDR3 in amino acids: CSARGRGGVNTEAFF. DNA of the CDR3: TGCAGTGCTAGAGGCAGGGGGGGAGTGAACACTGAAGCTTTCTTT.

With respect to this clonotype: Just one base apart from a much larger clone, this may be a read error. As DNA, the CDR3 is TGTGCCGGCAGTTTAACTGGTACTTACAATCAGCCCCAGCATTTT. Translating gives CAGSLTGTYNQPQHF. The chain links TRBV27 to TRBJ1-5; D gene ambiguous. This CDR3 comprises 15 residues. From germline, CDR1 is MNHEY and CDR2 SMNVEV (reference sequence).

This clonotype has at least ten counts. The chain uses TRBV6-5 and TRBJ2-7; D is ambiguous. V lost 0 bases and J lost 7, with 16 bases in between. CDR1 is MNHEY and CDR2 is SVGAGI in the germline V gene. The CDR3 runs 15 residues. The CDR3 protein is CASSYSIGSGGEQYF. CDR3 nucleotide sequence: TGTGCCAGCAGTTACTCGATCGGGTCGGGCGGAGAGCAGTACTTC.

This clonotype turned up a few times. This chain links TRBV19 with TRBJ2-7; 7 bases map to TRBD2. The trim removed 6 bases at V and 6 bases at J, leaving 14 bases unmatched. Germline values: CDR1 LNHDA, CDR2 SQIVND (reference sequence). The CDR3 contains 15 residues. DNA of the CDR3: TGTGCCAGTAGCATTGAAACGGGACTACCTTCCGAGCAGTACTTC. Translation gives CASSIETGLPSEQYF.

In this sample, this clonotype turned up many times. CDR3 nucleotide sequence: TGCGCCAGCAGCTTGGCGACAACTAATGAAAAACTGTTTTTT. This encodes CASSLATTNEKLFF. The chain combines TRBV5-1 with TRBJ1-4; D is uncertain. The germline gives CDR1 SGHRS, CDR2 YFSETQ. Trimming shortened V by 0 bases and J by 0 bases, and 3 bases separated the two germline ends. This CDR3 is 14 amino acids long.

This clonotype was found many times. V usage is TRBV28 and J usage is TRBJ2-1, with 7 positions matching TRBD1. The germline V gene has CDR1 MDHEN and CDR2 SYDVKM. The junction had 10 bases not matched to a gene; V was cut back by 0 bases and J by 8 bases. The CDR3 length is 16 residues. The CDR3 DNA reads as TGTGCCAGCAGTTTATGGGCTCCGACAGGGTTCGATGAGCAGTTCTTC. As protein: CASSLWAPTGFDEQFF.

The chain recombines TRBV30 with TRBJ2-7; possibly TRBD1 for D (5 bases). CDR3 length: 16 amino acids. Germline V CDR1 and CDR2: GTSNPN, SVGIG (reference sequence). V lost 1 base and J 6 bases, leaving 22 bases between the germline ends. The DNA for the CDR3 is TGTGCCTGGAGTGGGAGAAGACAGTCCCAACCACCCGAGCAGTACTTC. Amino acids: CAWSGRRQSQPPEQYF.

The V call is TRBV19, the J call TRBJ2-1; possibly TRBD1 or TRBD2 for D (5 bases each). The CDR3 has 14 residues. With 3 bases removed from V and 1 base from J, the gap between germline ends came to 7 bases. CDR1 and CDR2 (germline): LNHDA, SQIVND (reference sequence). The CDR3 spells CASSMGESYNEQFF. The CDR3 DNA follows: TGTGCCAGTAGTATGGGGGAGTCCTACAATGAGCAGTTCTTC. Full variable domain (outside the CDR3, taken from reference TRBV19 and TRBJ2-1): DGGITQSPKYLFRKEGQNVTLSCEQNLNHDAMYWYRQDPGQGLRLIYYSQIVNDFQKGDIAEGYSVSREKKESFPLTVTSAQKNPTAFYLCASSMGESYNEQFFGPGTRLTVL.

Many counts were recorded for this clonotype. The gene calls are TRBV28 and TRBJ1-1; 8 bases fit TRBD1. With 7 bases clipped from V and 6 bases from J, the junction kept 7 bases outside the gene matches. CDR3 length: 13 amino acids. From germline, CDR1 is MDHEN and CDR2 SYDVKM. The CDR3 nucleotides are TGTGCCAGCAAAGGACAGGGTAGCTCTGAAGCTTTCTTT. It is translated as CASKGQGSSEAFF.

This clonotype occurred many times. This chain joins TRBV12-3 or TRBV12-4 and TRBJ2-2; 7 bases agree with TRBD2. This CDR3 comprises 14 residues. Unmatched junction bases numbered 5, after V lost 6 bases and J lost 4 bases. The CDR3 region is CASSRDYLTGELFF. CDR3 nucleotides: TGTGCCAGCAGCCGGGACTATCTCACCGGGGAGCTGTTTTTT.